This is a list of T cell receptor beta chains from one sample in a study of T cells in localized non-small cell lung cancer. The protocol was immunoSEQ multiplex PCR, while the TCRdb copy is restricted to in-frame clones and leaves out a portion. The data show 60,000 or so clones, with roughly 79% seen just once and approximately 4.7% held by the top ten. Sequencing used PBMCs, obtained before any cancer treatment. The receptors derive from a man between 40 and 75 years old with stage II lung adenocarcinoma. Each CDR3 is given with its conserved first and last residue. A D gene is named only where the DNA matches it firmly. Size is omitted from some rows. Given values are once, few, many or a class for expanded clones.

TRBJ1-1 | - | - | TRBV25-1 | CASTWGLNTEAFF | TGTGCCAGCACCTGGGGGCTGAACACTGAAGCTTTCTTT
TRBJ2-1 | - | - | TRBV5-8 | CASSLGDSSYNEQFF | TGTGCCAGCAGCTTGGGCGACAGCTCCTACAATGAGCAGTTCTTC
TRBJ1-1 | - | - | TRBV15 | CATSRDPKGVGNTEAFF | TGTGCCACCAGCAGAGACCCAAAAGGGGTAGGGAACACTGAAGCTTTCTTT
TRBJ2-7 | TRBD2 | - | TRBV5-6 | CASSKPGGAYEQYF | TGTGCCAGCAGCAAACCCGGGGGGGCCTACGAGCAGTACTTC
TRBJ2-1 | - | - | TRBV19 | CASSILAREPYNEQFF | TGTGCCAGTAGTATTCTTGCGCGGGAACCCTACAATGAGCAGTTCTTC
TRBJ2-7 | TRBD2 | - | TRBV19 | CASSTRLAGLYEQYF | TGTGCCAGTAGTACCCGACTAGCGGGACTCTACGAGCAGTACTTC
TRBJ1-5 | - | once | TRBV5-5 | CASSLAAGTFNQPQHF | TGTGCCAGCAGCTTGGCGGCAGGAACCTTCAATCAGCCCCAGCATTTT
TRBJ1-5 | - | - | TRBV7-2 | CASSLGQVNQPQHF | TGTGCCAGCAGCTTAGGGCAGGTTAATCAGCCCCAGCATTTT
TRBJ2-2 | TRBD1 | - | TRBV9 | CASSKIGTGMAAGELFF | TGTGCCAGCAGCAAAATAGGGACAGGGATGGCGGCCGGGGAGCTGTTTTTT
TRBJ1-2 | - | few | TRBV15 | CATSSSLLYGYTF | TGTGCCACCAGCTCCAGTCTCCTCTATGGCTACACCTTC
TRBJ1-1 | - | - | TRBV18 | CASSSPGTEAFF | TGTGCCAGCTCGTCCCCCGGGACTGAAGCTTTCTTT
TRBJ2-7 | TRBD1 | once | TRBV2 | CASSSGTGSYEQYF | TGTGCCAGCAGTTCCGGGACAGGGTCCTACGAGCAGTACTTC
TRBJ1-4 | - | - | TRBV18 | CASSPPGAAGEKLFF | TGTGCCAGCTCACCACCGGGAGCTGCCGGGGAAAAACTGTTTTTT